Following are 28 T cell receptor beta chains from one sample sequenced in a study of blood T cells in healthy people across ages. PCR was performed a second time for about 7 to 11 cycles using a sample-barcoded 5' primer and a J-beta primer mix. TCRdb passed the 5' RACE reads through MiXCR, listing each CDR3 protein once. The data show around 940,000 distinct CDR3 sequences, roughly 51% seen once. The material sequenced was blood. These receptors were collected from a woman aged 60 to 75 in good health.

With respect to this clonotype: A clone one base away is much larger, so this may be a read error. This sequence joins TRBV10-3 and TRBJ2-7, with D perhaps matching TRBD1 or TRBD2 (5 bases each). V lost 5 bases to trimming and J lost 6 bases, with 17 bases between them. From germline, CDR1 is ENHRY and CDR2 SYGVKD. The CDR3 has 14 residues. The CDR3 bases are TGTGCCATCAGTATGGGCAGGGAGCCTGCCGAGCAGTACTTC. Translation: CAISMGREPAEQYF.

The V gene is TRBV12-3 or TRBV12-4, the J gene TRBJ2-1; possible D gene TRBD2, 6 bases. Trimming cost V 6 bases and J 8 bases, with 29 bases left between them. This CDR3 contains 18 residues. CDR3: CASSFEWPAFGGMDEQFF. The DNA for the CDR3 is TGTGCCAGCAGCTTTGAGTGGCCCGCTTTCGGGGGAATGGATGAGCAGTTCTTC.

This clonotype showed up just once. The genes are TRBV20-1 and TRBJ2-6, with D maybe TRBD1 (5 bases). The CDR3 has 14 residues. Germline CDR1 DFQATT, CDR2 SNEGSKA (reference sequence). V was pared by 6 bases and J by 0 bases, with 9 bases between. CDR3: CSARQGSGANVLTF. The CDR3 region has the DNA TGCAGTGCACGCCAGGGCTCTGGGGCCAACGTCCTGACTTTC.

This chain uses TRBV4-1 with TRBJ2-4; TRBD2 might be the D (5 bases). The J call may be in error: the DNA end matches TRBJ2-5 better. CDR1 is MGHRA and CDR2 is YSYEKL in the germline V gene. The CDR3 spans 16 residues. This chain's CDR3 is CASSLKRVVGGETQYF. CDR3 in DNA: TGCGCCAGCAGCCTAAAGAGGGTTGTCGGTGGGGAGACCCAGTACTTC.

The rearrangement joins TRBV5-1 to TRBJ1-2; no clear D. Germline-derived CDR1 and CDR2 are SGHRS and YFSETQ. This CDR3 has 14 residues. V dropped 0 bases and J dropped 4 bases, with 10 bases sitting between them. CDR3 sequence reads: CASSLAPGSYGYTF. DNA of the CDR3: TGCGCCAGCAGCTTGGCCCCGGGATCCTATGGCTACACCTTC. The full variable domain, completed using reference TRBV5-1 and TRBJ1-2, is KAGVTQTPRYLIKTRGQQVTLSCSPISGHRSVSWYQQTPGQGLQFLFEYFSETQRNKGNFPGRFSGRQFSNSRSEMNVSTLELGDSALYLCASSLAPGSYGYTFGSGTRLTVV.

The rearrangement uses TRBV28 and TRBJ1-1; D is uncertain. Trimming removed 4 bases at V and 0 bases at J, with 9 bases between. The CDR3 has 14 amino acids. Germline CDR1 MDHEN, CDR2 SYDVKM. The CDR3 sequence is CASSSTLMNTEAFF. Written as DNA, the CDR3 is TGTGCCAGCAGTTCGACGTTAATGAACACTGAAGCTTTCTTT.

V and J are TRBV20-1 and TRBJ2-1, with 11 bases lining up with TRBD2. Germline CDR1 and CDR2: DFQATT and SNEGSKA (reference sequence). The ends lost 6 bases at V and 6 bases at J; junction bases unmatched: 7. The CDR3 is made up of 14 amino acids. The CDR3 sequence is CSAPPSGRPNEQFF. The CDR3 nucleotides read TGCAGTGCCCCCCCTAGCGGGAGGCCCAATGAGCAGTTCTTC.

In DNA form, the CDR3 reads TGTGCCAGCAGCCAGACTAGCGTCGGAGTCGAGCAGTACTTC. Translating gives CASSQTSVGVEQYF. The chain carries TRBV27 and TRBJ2-7; TRBD2 aligns across 8 bases. Looked up from germline, CDR1 is MNHEY and CDR2 is SMNVEV (reference sequence). The CDR3 runs to 14 residues. V lost 6 bases to trimming and J lost 6 bases; unmatched junction nucleotides: 10.

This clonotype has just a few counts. CDR3 region: CASTLSDRPTQETQYF. DNA for the CDR3: TGTGCCAGCACCCTTTCCGACAGGCCCACTCAAGAGACCCAGTACTTC. The chain links TRBV28 to TRBJ2-5, with D perhaps matching TRBD1 (6 bases). CDR1 and CDR2 (germline): MDHEN, SYDVKM. The V gene lost 7 bases and the J gene lost 2 bases, with 20 bases spanning the gap. This CDR3 comprises 16 residues.

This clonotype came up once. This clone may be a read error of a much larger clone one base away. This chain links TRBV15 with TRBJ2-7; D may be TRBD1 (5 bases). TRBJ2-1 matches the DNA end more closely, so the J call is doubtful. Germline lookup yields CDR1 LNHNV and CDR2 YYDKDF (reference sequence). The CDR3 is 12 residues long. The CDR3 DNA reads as TGTGCCACCAGCAGGGAAACAGGAAAGCAGTTCTTC. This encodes CATSRETGKQFF.

The CDR3 DNA reads as TGCAGTGCTAGTATAGACAGGGGAAATAAAGTTGAGCAGTTCTTC. Its protein product is CSASIDRGNKVEQFF. This rearrangement joins TRBV20-1 to TRBJ2-1; 8 bases fit TRBD1. The germline V gene encodes CDR1 DFQATT and CDR2 SNEGSKA (reference sequence). V dropped 3 bases and J dropped 9; count of bases not matched to a gene: 13. This CDR3 spans 15 amino acids.

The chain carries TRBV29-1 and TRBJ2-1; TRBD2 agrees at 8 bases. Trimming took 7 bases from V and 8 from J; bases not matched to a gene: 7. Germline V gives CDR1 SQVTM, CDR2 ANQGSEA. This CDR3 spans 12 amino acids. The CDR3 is CSAAAGGDEQFF. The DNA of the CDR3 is TGCAGCGCCGCGGCGGGAGGAGATGAGCAGTTCTTC.

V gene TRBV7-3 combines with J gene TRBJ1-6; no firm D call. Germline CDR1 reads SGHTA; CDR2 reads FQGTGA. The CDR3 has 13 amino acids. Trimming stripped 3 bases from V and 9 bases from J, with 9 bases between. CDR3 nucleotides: TGTGCCAGCAGCTTGGAGAGTCGTTCACCCCTCCACTTT. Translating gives CASSLESRSPLHF.

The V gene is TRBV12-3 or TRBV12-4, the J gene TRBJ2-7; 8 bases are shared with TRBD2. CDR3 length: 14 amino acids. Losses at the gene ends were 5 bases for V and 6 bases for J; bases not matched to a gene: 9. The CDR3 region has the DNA TGTGCCAGCAGTGCCAGCGGGAGAATTGTCGAGCAGTACTTC. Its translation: CASSASGRIVEQYF.

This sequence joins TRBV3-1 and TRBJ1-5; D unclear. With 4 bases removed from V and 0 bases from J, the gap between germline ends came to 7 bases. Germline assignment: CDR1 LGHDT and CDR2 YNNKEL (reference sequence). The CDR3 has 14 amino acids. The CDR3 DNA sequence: TGTGCCAGCAGCCCCCTTCATAGCAATCAGCCCCAGCATTTT. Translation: CASSPLHSNQPQHF.

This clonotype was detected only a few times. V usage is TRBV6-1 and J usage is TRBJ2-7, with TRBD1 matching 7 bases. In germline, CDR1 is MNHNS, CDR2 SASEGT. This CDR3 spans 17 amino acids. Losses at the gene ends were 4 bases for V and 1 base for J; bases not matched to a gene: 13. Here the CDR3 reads CASSGSAYDRVSYEQYF. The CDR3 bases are TGTGCCAGCAGTGGGTCTGCCTACGACAGGGTATCCTACGAGCAGTACTTC.

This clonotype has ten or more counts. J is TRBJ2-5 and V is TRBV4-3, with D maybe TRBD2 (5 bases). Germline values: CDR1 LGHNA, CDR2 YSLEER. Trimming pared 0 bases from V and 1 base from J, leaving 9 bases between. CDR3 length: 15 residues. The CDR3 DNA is TGCGCCAGCAGCCAAGACCCGGGGTTCCAAGAGACCCAGTACTTC. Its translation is CASSQDPGFQETQYF.

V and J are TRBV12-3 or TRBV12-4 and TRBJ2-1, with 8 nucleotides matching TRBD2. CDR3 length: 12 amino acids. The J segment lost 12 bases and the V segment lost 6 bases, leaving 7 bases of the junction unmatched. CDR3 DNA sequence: TGTGCCAGCAGCGGACTAGCCCACCCGCAGTTCTTC. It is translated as CASSGLAHPQFF.

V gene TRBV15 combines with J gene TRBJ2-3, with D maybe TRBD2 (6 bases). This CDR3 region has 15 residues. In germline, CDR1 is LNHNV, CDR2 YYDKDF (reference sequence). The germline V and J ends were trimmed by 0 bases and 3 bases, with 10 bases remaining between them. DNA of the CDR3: TGTGCCACCAGCAGAGATTCGGGAGCGACAGATACGCAGTATTTT. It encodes CATSRDSGATDTQYF.

In nucleotides, the CDR3 is TGTGCCAGCAGCTGGACCCGCCAGGGGGATGGGTACGAGCAGTACTTC. Amino acid sequence: CASSWTRQGDGYEQYF. This chain joins TRBV7-9 and TRBJ2-7, with 7 bases lining up with TRBD1. CDR1 SEHNR and CDR2 FQNEAQ come from the germline V gene (reference sequence). This CDR3 contains 16 residues. The V segment lost 4 bases and the J segment 4 bases; nucleotides outside the gene matches: 13.

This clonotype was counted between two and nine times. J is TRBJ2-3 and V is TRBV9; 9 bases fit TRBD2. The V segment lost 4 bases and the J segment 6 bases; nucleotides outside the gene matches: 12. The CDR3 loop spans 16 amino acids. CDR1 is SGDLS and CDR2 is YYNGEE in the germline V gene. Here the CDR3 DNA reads TGTGCCAGCAGCCCCGGTAGGGGACTAGCAGTCGATACGCAGTATTTT. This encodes CASSPGRGLAVDTQYF.

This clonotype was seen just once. CDR3 loop: CASSYGRLTGELFF. CDR3 sequence (DNA): TGTGCCAGCAGCTACGGGAGGTTGACCGGGGAGCTGTTTTTT. This rearrangement joins TRBV7-2 to TRBJ2-2, with 7 bases aligning to TRBD2. Germline values: CDR1 SGHTA, CDR2 FQGNSA. The J segment lost 5 bases and the V segment lost 4 bases, leaving 4 bases of the junction unmatched. This CDR3 is built from 14 residues.

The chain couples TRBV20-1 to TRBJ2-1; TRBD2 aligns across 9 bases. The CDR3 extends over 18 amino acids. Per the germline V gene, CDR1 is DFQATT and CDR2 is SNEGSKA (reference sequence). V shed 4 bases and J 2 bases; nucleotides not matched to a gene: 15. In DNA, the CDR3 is TGCAGTGCTATCCAGGGGCTAGCGGGATCTAAAACCTACAATGAGCAGTTCTTC. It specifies CSAIQGLAGSKTYNEQFF.

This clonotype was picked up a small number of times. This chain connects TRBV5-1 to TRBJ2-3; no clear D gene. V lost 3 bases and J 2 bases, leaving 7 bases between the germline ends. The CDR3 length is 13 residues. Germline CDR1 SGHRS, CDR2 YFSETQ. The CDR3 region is CASSSGNTDTQYF. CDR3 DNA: TGCGCCAGCAGCTCCGGAAACACAGATACGCAGTATTTT. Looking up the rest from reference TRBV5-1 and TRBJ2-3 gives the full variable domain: KAGVTQTPRYLIKTRGQQVTLSCSPISGHRSVSWYQQTPGQGLQFLFEYFSETQRNKGNFPGRFSGRQFSNSRSEMNVSTLELGDSALYLCASSSGNTDTQYFGPGTRLTVL.

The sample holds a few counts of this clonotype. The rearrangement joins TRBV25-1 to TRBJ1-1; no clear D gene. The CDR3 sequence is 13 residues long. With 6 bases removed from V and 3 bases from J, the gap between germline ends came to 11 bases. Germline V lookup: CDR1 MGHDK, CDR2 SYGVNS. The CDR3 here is CASSPSRDTEAFF. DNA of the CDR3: TGTGCCAGCAGCCCCTCCCGCGACACTGAAGCTTTCTTT.

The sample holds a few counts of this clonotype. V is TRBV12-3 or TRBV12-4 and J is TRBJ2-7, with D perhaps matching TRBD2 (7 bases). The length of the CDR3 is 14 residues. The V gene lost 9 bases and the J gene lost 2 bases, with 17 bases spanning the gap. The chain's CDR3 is CASSRSGTTYEQYF. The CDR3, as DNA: TGTGCCAGTTCCCGCAGCGGGACAACCTACGAGCAGTACTTC.

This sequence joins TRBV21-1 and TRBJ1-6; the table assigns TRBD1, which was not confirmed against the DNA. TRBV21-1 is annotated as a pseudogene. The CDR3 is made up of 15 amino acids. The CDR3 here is CASRGTAKFYSPLHF. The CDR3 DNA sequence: TGTGCCAGCAGGGGGACAGCCAAGTTCTACTCACCCCTCCACTTT.

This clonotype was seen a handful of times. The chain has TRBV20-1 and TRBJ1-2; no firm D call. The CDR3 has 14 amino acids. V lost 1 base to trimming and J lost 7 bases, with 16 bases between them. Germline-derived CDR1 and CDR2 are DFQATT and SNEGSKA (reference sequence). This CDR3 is CSARAQSGGLGYTF. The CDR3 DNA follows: TGCAGTGCTAGAGCCCAGTCAGGAGGGCTTGGCTACACCTTC.